The clone carrying this TCR beta chain has only a few counts. Its specificity is unknown. These data originate in a study of CD8 T cells in ankylosing spondylitis. Study-wide results and limits: CD8+ by phenotype, disease-linked clones were relatively rare in peripheral blood. Characteristic of ankylosing spondylitis blood, it appeared, was a TCR beta motif comprising several highly homologous variants. According to the report, clones linked to the disease were significantly enriched in matched synovial fluid samples taken from ankylosing spondylitis patients.

The CDR3 has 15 amino acids. Trimming removed 3 bases from V and 0 bases from J, with 12 bases in between. CDR1 SGHKS and CDR2 YYEKEE come from the germline V gene (reference sequence). Quantitative 5'-RACE with molecular barcodes was used to make the TCR beta libraries. TCRdb used MiXCR to reprocess the 5' RACE reads, holding one entry per CDR3 protein. The sample has more than 150,000 distinct CDR3 sequences, more than 10% seen once. The sequence derives from a male donor with ankylosing spondylitis or in good health (not recorded which). The chain couples TRBV5-5 to TRBJ2-5; D is tentatively TRBD1 or TRBD2 (5 bases each). Sequenced: blood, either unsorted or a sorted T cell fraction (not recorded which). CDR3 DNA: TGTGCCAGCAGCTCGGGACGTACAAACCAAGAGACCCAGTACTTC. Translated, it gives CASSSGRTNQETQYF.